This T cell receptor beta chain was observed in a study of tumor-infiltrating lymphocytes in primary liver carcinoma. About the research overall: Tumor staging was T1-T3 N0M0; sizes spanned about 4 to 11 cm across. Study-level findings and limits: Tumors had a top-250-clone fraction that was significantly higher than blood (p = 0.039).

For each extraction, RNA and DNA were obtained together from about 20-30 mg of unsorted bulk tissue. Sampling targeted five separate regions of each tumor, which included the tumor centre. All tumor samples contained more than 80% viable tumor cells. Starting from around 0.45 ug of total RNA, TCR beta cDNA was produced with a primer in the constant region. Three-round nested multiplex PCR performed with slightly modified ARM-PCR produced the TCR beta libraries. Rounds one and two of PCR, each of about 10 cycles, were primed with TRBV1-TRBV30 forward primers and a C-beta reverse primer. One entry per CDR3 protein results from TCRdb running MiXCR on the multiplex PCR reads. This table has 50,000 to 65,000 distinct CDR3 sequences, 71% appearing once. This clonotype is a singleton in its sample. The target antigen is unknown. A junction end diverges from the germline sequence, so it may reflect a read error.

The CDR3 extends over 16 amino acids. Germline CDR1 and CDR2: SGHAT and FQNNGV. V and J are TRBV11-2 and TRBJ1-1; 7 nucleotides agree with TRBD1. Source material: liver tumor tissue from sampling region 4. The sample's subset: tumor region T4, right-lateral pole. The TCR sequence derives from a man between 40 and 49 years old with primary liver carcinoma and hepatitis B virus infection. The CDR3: CASSRGRTGVFTEVFF. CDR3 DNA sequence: TGTGCCAGCAGCCGAGGTAGGACAGGAGTCTTCACTGAAGTTTTCTTT.